Here is one T cell receptor beta chain with its context. The antigen is undetermined. The data are from a study of cytomegalovirus exposure and HLA in healthy donors. Turning to the study itself: Among the approximately 430 donors who were genotyped, 81% fell in the genetic ancestry cluster that is associated with self-reported Caucasian donors.

Germline V gene lookup returns CDR1 SGHTA and CDR2 FQGNSA. V was clipped by 1 base and J by 7 bases, with 11 bases between them. The CDR3 spans 14 residues. PCR involved 60 Vbeta and 13 Jbeta primers. Profiled with immunoSEQ multiplex PCR; TCRdb holds only in-frame clones, not every one. Of fewer than 120,000 clones in the sample, about 86% were seen once. Every donor was a healthy person donating bone marrow. Study-wide results and limits: Sequences of the TCR beta chain were said to predict the HLA-A and HLA-B alleles of most subjects accurately. Within an earlier analysis, most TCR beta V segments proved productive either about 90% or about 30% of the time.

The material sequenced was PBMCs. The chain employs TRBV7-2 and TRBJ1-5, with TRBD1 as a possible D gene (6 bases). The receptor comes from a man aged 35 to 55 in good health and CMV-seronegative. For the CDR3, the DNA is TGTGCCAGCAGCTTAGGGGGGGGCAGCCAGCCCCAGCATTTT. This codes for CASSLGGGSQPQHF.